The 15 T cell receptor beta chains below were found in one sample sequenced in a study of blood T cell repertoires in COVID-19. The protocol was immunoSEQ multiplex PCR, while the TCRdb copy is restricted to in-frame clones and leaves out a portion. The sample yields roughly 110,000 clones, 70% to 90% seen once. Sequencing used peripheral blood. These receptors all stem from a man aged 50-60 years with active or convalescent COVID-19.

The J gene is TRBJ1-5, the V gene TRBV28; D may be TRBD1 (6 bases). Germline lookup yields CDR1 MDHEN and CDR2 SYDVKM. The CDR3 has 17 amino acids. Between the trimmed V and J ends, which lost 8 bases and 2 bases, there was a span of 22 bases. The CDR3 sequence is CASLFSLAGARNQPQHF. CDR3 sequence (DNA): TGTGCCAGCCTATTTTCCCTCGCAGGGGCCCGCAATCAGCCCCAGCATTTT.

Here the CDR3 reads CTMSHGANEKLFF. In DNA, the CDR3 is TGCACCATGAGCCACGGGGCTAATGAAAAACTGTTTTTT. The rearrangement links TRBV29-1 to TRBJ1-4, with D unclear. Germline assignment: CDR1 SQVTM and CDR2 ANQGSEA. The CDR3 covers 13 residues.

The chain combines TRBV6-1 with TRBJ1-2; perhaps TRBD1 as D (6 bases). Germline loops: CDR1 MNHNS, CDR2 SASEGT. Trimming left V 2 bases short and J 1 base short, with 8 bases between. The CDR3 loop spans 14 amino acids. Here the CDR3 reads CASSETQGNYGYTF. DNA for the CDR3: TGTGCCAGCAGTGAAACACAGGGTAACTATGGCTACACCTTC.

V is TRBV12-3 or TRBV12-4 and J is TRBJ2-7; D might be TRBD1 (5 bases). The V gene lost 5 bases and the J gene lost 3 bases, with 11 bases spanning the gap. There are 13 residues in the CDR3. The CDR3 here is CASSNQGLYEQYF. The CDR3 DNA reads TGTGCCAGCAGTAATCAGGGCCTCTACGAGCAGTACTTC.

The chain combines TRBV6-2 or TRBV6-3 with TRBJ2-1; TRBD2 matches 8 bases. This CDR3 is 15 amino acids long. Germline V gives CDR1 MNHEY, CDR2 SVGEGT. V gave up 2 bases and J gave up 15 bases; unmatched junction bases: 15. CDR3 sequence reads: CASSYGVAGSSVGFF. CDR3 nucleotides: TGTGCCAGCAGTTACGGAGTAGCGGGGTCATCCGTTGGGTTCTTC.

The chain recombines TRBV7-2 with TRBJ1-2; 9 nucleotides line up with TRBD1. This CDR3 region has 16 residues. The germline V gene has CDR1 SGHTA and CDR2 FQGNSA. The ends lost 1 base at V and 4 bases at J; junction bases unmatched: 7. The chain's CDR3 is CASSLGTGQGAYGYTF. The CDR3 DNA reads TGTGCCAGCAGCTTAGGGACGGGACAGGGTGCCTATGGCTACACCTTC.

CDR3 in amino acids: CASSDRVKTQYF. The CDR3 coding sequence is TGTGCCAGCAGTGACAGGGTGAAGACCCAGTACTTC. The chain uses TRBV28 and TRBJ2-5, with 7 bases matching TRBD1. Germline CDR1 and CDR2: MDHEN and SYDVKM. This CDR3 region has 12 residues. The junction had 3 bases not matched to a gene; V was cut back by 5 bases and J by 6 bases.

The chain uses TRBV6-5 and TRBJ1-4, with 7 bases aligning to TRBD1. With V trimmed by 6 bases and J by 2 bases, 6 bases remained unmatched. Germline V gene lookup returns CDR1 MNHEY and CDR2 SVGAGI. This CDR3 comprises 15 residues. In DNA form, the CDR3 reads TGTGCCAGCAGCCGGACAGGTGGGACTAATGAAAAACTGTTTTTT. As protein: CASSRTGGTNEKLFF.

The V gene is TRBV10-3, the J gene TRBJ2-7; D is perhaps TRBD2 (6 bases). Germline assignment: CDR1 ENHRY and CDR2 SYGVKD. The CDR3 contains 14 residues. The germline V and J ends were trimmed by 11 bases and 0 bases, with 17 bases remaining between them. The CDR3: CAGSPGGLSYEQYF. The CDR3 DNA reads as TGTGCCGGATCACCCGGGGGACTCTCCTACGAGCAGTACTTC.

Concerning this clone itself: The junction shows a germline mismatch at one end, possibly a read error. The chain couples TRBV6-1 to TRBJ2-1; the D is unclear. CDR3 length equals 12 residues. The germline gives CDR1 MNHNS, CDR2 SASEGT. As DNA, the CDR3 is TGTGCCAGCAGTGAAAGACTTACGGAGCGGTTCTTC. Protein product: CASSERLTERFF.

This clone was recorded only once. This chain links TRBV5-1 with TRBJ1-1; no clear D. Trimming left V 4 bases short and J 6 bases short, with 19 bases between. CDR1 is SGHRS and CDR2 is YFSETQ in the germline V gene. The CDR3 is 15 residues long. The CDR3 here is CASSHPSAGNPEAFF. The CDR3 region has the DNA TGCGCCAGCAGCCACCCTAGCGCAGGCAATCCTGAAGCTTTCTTT.

The CDR3 loop is CASSLVTSGNIPYEQYF. The DNA for the CDR3 is TGCGCCAGCAGCTTGGTAACTAGCGGGAATATTCCCTACGAGCAGTACTTC. The chain links TRBV5-1 to TRBJ2-7; TRBD2 aligns across 10 bases. J was trimmed by 2 bases and V by 0 bases; bases with no gene match: 8. CDR1 is SGHRS, CDR2 YFSETQ, per germline. The CDR3 contains 17 residues.

The rearrangement joins TRBV5-6 to TRBJ1-5; the D gene is possibly TRBD1 (6 bases). The ends were cut back, 0 bases at V and 11 bases at J, with 12 bases in the middle. This CDR3 has 13 amino acids. CDR1 is SGHDT, CDR2 YYEEEE, per germline. CDR3: CASSLGGLRAQHF. The DNA for the CDR3 is TGTGCCAGCAGCTTGGGGGGGCTGAGAGCCCAGCATTTT.

This chain joins TRBV28 and TRBJ1-2; 9 nucleotides align to TRBD1. This CDR3 is 14 amino acids long. Trimming removed 11 bases from V and 5 bases from J; junction bases left unmatched: 12. Per germline, CDR1 MDHEN and CDR2 SYDVKM. Here the CDR3 DNA reads TGTGCCGTCCGTGGGGGACAGGGACCATATGGCTACACCTTC. Amino acids: CAVRGGQGPYGYTF.

The chain has TRBV28 and TRBJ1-3; D uncertain. Per germline, CDR1 MDHEN and CDR2 SYDVKM. V lost 8 bases and J 8 bases, leaving 13 bases between the germline ends. The CDR3 runs to 12 residues. The CDR3 loop is CASQLQGYTIYF. For the CDR3, the DNA is TGTGCCAGCCAACTACAAGGATACACCATATATTTT.